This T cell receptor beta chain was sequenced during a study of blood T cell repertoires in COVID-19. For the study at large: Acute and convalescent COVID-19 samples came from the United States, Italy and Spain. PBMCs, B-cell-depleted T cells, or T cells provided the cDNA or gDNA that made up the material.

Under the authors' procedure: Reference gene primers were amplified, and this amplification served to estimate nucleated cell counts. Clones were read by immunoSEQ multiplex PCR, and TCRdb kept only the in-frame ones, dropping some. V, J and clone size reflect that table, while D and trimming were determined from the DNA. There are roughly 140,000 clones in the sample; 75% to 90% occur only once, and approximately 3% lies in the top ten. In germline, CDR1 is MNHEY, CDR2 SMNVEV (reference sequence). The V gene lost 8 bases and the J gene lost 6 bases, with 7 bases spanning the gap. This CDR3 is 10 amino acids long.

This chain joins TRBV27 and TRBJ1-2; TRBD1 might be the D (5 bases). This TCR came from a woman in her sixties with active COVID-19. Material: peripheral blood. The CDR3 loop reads CASPGNGYTF. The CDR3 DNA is TGTGCCAGCCCAGGGAATGGCTACACCTTC.